This T cell receptor beta chain derives from a study of cytomegalovirus exposure and HLA in healthy donors. Study-wide results and limits: Diagnosis of cytomegalovirus status made by the classifier reportedly showed high specificity and sensitivity.

Profiling relied on immunoSEQ multiplex PCR, and the TCRdb table lists in-frame clones only, not all of them. The table records over 150,000 clones, 85% of them present only once. In the case of this clone: Its antigen remains unidentified.

Donors came from a validation cohort of 95 to 150 subjects, distinct from the first 666-subject cohort. This CDR3 has 17 amino acids. Germline V CDR1 and CDR2: LNHNV, YYDKDF (reference sequence). With V trimmed by 2 bases and J by 6 bases, 8 bases remained unmatched. The source material was PBMCs. The genes are TRBV15 and TRBJ2-6, with 9 bases aligning to TRBD1. The receptor was isolated from a man younger than 30 in good health and CMV-seropositive. The CDR3 nucleotides read TGTGCCACCAGCAGACCGGGACAGGGTGGTTCGGCCAACGTCCTGACTTTC. Translated: CATSRPGQGGSANVLTF.